The entry below describes one TCR beta chain. The target antigen is unknown. CDR1 is MNHNS, CDR2 SASEGT, per germline. V was trimmed by 6 bases and J by 7 bases, leaving 15 bases between them. CDR3 length equals 13 residues. The sample is drawn from a study of identical twins. The study's findings and limits: Memory repertoires showed no such pattern, whereas abundant cord blood beta clonotypes carried fewer insertions.

TCRdb recomputed calls from the 5' RACE reads with MiXCR, one row per CDR3 protein. The table includes more than 1.5 million distinct CDR3 sequences, under 35% detected once. The chain has TRBV6-1 and TRBJ1-1, with D possibly TRBD1 on 6 matching bases. Specimen: cord blood. The receptor was isolated from a newborn girl in good health. CDR3 DNA sequence: TGTGCCAGCAGCCCAAGACAGGCGCTTGAAGCTTTCTTT. Translating gives CASSPRQALEAFF.